One sample yielded the 18 T cell receptor beta chains listed below, sequenced in a study of vaccination and CD4 T cells after COVID-19. Cultured CD4+ T cells had their DNA profiled by the Oncomine TCR Beta short-read assay. MiXCR, run by TCRdb on the PCR reads, gives a single entry per CDR3 protein. The sample holds nearly 9,000 distinct CDR3 sequences, around 54% seen once. The antigens these receptors bind are not known. Treatment noted: approximately nine-day PBMC culture with coronavirus spike peptide pools or control peptides (ViraFEST assay). Sequencing was carried out using CD4+ T cells from blood, cultured in vitro. These receptor sequences come from a human donor who had recovered from COVID-19.

This clonotype came up a few times. V is TRBV21-1 and J is TRBJ1-5. TRBV21-1 is classified as a pseudogene. The CDR3 is made up of 16 amino acids. Written as DNA, the CDR3 is TGTGCCAGCAGCAGTACGGGAGTCCCTGCCCTTGGGCCCCAGCATTTT. This encodes CASSSTGVPALGPQHF.

The chain carries TRBV6-1 and TRBJ2-7; D is possibly TRBD1 (6 bases). Germline CDR1 is MNHNS and CDR2 is SASEGT. CDR3 size: 13 residues. The V gene lost 7 bases and the J gene lost 5 bases, with 15 bases spanning the gap. CDR3 coding DNA: TGTGCCAGCACCCGAGCTTCAGGGGACGAGCAGTACTTC. Its translation is CASTRASGDEQYF.

The chain has TRBV20-1 and TRBJ1-2; perhaps TRBD1 as D (5 bases). Germline lookup yields CDR1 DFQATT and CDR2 SNEGSKA (reference sequence). V was clipped by 6 bases and J by 4 bases, with 12 bases between them. CDR3 length: 12 amino acids. The CDR3 region has the DNA TGCAGTGCGAACCCGGGGCCCTATGGCTACACCTTC. Its translation is CSANPGPYGYTF.

This chain uses TRBV20-1 with TRBJ1-3; D is ambiguous. The V gene's germline CDR1 is DFQATT and CDR2 SNEGSKA (reference sequence). The length of the CDR3 is 12 residues. CDR3 nucleotide sequence: TGCAGCGCACCTAGCTCTGGAAACACCATATATTTT. It is translated as CSAPSSGNTIYF.

This chain uses TRBV11-2 with TRBJ2-7; D is unclear. Germline CDR1 is SGHAT and CDR2 is FQNNGV. This CDR3 spans 14 amino acids. Deletions cut 2 bases from V and 6 bases from J, with 14 bases between. CDR3 bases: TGTGCCAGCAGCTTAACGACCCCAAGAGCCGAGCAGTACTTC. Translated: CASSLTTPRAEQYF. Full variable domain (rest looked up from reference TRBV11-2 and TRBJ2-7): EAGVAQSPRYKIIEKRQSVAFWCNPISGHATLYWYQQILGQGPKLLIQFQNNGVVDDSQLPKDRFSAERLKGVDSTLKIQPAKLEDSAVYLCASSLTTPRAEQYFGPGTRLTVT.

The gene calls are TRBV21-1 and TRBJ1-1; the table gives TRBD1 as D, unverified against the DNA. TRBV21-1 is an annotated pseudogene. CDR3 length: 18 amino acids. The CDR3: CASSKTRGPSNMNTEAFF. CDR3 bases: TGTGCCAGCAGCAAAACGAGGGGGCCGTCAAACATGAACACTGAAGCTTTCTTT.

J is TRBJ1-5 and V is TRBV20-1; TRBD1 matches at 10 bases. From germline, CDR1 is DFQATT and CDR2 SNEGSKA (reference sequence). V lost 5 bases, J lost 4 bases, and 2 bases stayed unmatched. CDR3 length: 13 residues. The CDR3 loop reads CSAWDRGNQPQHF. CDR3 sequence (DNA): TGCAGTGCTTGGGACAGGGGAAATCAGCCCCAGCATTTT.

The J gene is TRBJ1-1, the V gene TRBV18; possible D gene TRBD1, 5 bases. This CDR3 has 14 residues. The V end was cut by 2 bases, the J end by 4 bases, with 11 bases between. The germline gives CDR1 KGHSH, CDR2 LQKENI. The CDR3 nucleotides are TGTGCCAGCTCACCAGCGGAGGGGAGCACTGAAGCTTTCTTT. The encoded protein is CASSPAEGSTEAFF.

By frequency in the sample, this clonotype is medium-sized. The chain carries TRBV27 and TRBJ1-5; perhaps TRBD1 as D (6 bases). Germline loops: CDR1 MNHEY, CDR2 SMNVEV (reference sequence). This CDR3 contains 17 residues. Between the trimmed V and J ends, which lost 1 base and 4 bases, there was a span of 17 bases. As DNA, the CDR3 is TGTGCCAGCAGTTTATTCTATCGGGGGGACACGAATCAGCCCCAGCATTTT. Its protein is CASSLFYRGDTNQPQHF.

J is TRBJ1-2 and V is TRBV10-3; a possible D gene is TRBD1 (5 bases). Per the germline V gene, CDR1 is ENHRY and CDR2 is SYGVKD. The CDR3 consists of 13 residues. V lost 6 bases to trimming and J lost 2 bases, with 10 bases between them. The DNA of the CDR3 is TGTGCCATCAGAGGGACTGAGAACTATGGCTACACCTTC. It yields the protein CAIRGTENYGYTF.

In its sample, this clonotype is medium-sized. The chain links TRBV10-1 to TRBJ1-5; 9 bases align to TRBD1. With V trimmed by 3 bases and J by 0 bases, 9 bases remained unmatched. This CDR3 contains 18 residues. The germline V gene has CDR1 WNHNN and CDR2 SYGVQD (reference sequence). CDR3 DNA sequence: TGCGCCAGCAGTGACCCGGGACAGGGATACAGTAGCAATCAGCCCCAGCATTTT. Protein product: CASSDPGQGYSSNQPQHF.

This clonotype ranks as large. The rearrangement joins TRBV7-9 to TRBJ2-3; no clear D gene. Germline CDR1 is SEHNR and CDR2 is FQNEAQ (reference sequence). CDR3 size: 14 residues. The V end was cut by 2 bases, the J end by 0 bases, with 6 bases between. The CDR3 protein is CASSLLGSTDTQYF. CDR3 bases: TGTGCCAGCAGCTTACTGGGGAGCACAGATACGCAGTATTTT. Based on the CDR3 plus reference TRBV7-9 and TRBJ2-3, the full variable domain is DTGVSQNPRHKITKRGQNVTFRCDPISEHNRLYWYRQTLGQGPEFLTYFQNEAQLEKSRLLSDRFSAERPKGSFSTLEIQRTEQGDSAMYLCASSLLGSTDTQYFGPGTRLTVL.

The chain carries TRBV2 and TRBJ1-1; no firm D call. The CDR3 loop spans 12 amino acids. Trimming cost V 6 bases and J 7 bases, with 12 bases left between them. CDR1 is SNHLY and CDR2 is FYNNEI in the germline V gene. The CDR3 reads CASRQRFSEAFF. DNA of the CDR3: TGTGCCAGCAGACAGAGGTTTAGTGAAGCTTTCTTT.

The V call is TRBV6-1, the J call TRBJ2-1; the match to TRBD2 covers 8 bases. V lost 7 bases and J lost 0; bases outside the gene matches: 2. The CDR3 contains 14 residues. The germline V gene encodes CDR1 MNHNS and CDR2 SASEGT. The CDR3 nucleotides are TGTGCCAGCACAAGCGGGGGCTCCTACAATGAGCAGTTCTTC. As protein: CASTSGGSYNEQFF.

The V and J genes are TRBV7-9 and TRBJ2-7; D is perhaps TRBD1 (5 bases). V dropped 4 bases and J dropped 3 bases, with 10 bases sitting between them. CDR3 length: 13 residues. The V gene's germline CDR1 is SEHNR and CDR2 FQNEAQ (reference sequence). This chain's CDR3 is CASSSDTFYEQYF. The CDR3, as DNA: TGTGCCAGCAGCTCGGACACTTTCTACGAGCAGTACTTC.

The genes are TRBV20-1 and TRBJ2-3; D unclear. V was pared by 6 bases and J by 6 bases, with 16 bases between. Per germline, CDR1 DFQATT and CDR2 SNEGSKA (reference sequence). The CDR3 runs to 13 residues. CDR3 in amino acids: CSAVRLGRDTQYF. In DNA form, the CDR3 reads TGCAGTGCCGTGCGACTCGGCCGGGATACGCAGTATTTT.

The chain links TRBV24-1 to TRBJ2-3, with 8 bases identical to TRBD2. Per germline, CDR1 KGHDR and CDR2 SFDVKD. V lost 5 bases, J lost 2 bases, and 2 bases stayed unmatched. The CDR3 has 14 residues. CDR3 sequence (DNA): TGTGCCACCAGTGGCGGGAGGACCACAGATACGCAGTATTTT. Translating it yields CATSGGRTTDTQYF.

The CDR3 nucleotides read TGTGCCACCAGTGACCCCACTAGCGGGAGAGGGGATACGCAGTATTTT. Residues: CATSDPTSGRGDTQYF. This chain uses TRBV24-1 with TRBJ2-3; 11 nucleotides line up with TRBD2. The CDR3 loop spans 16 amino acids. With 4 bases clipped from V and 6 bases from J, the junction kept 8 bases outside the gene matches. Germline-derived CDR1 and CDR2 are KGHDR and SFDVKD.